This TCR beta chain appears in the sequencing data of a study of blood T cell repertoires in COVID-19. The protocol was immunoSEQ multiplex PCR, while the TCRdb copy is restricted to in-frame clones and leaves out a portion. Here the sample spans 400,000 to 500,000 clones, roughly 90% being singletons. The V gene lost 1 base and the J gene lost 2 bases, with 6 bases spanning the gap. The CDR3 extends over 14 amino acids. Germline loops: CDR1 LGHDT, CDR2 YNNKEL (reference sequence). The rearrangement uses TRBV3-1 (or the pseudogene TRBV3-2) and TRBJ1-3, with D tentatively TRBD1 (5 bases). The sample consisted of PBMCs or T cells enriched from blood (not recorded which). This TCR derives from a young woman who had been exposed to COVID-19. This CDR3 is CASSQGTTGNTIYF. In nucleotides, the CDR3 is TGTGCCAGCAGCCAAGGGACAACTGGAAACACCATATATTTT.